A single sample gave rise to the 31 T cell receptor beta chains below, sequenced in a study of beta chain features in type 1 diabetes. TCRB transcripts that were expressed got sequenced, as all of the isolated RNA had been reverse transcribed. Libraries were prepared by immunoSEQ multiplex PCR; TCRdb keeps only in-frame clonotypes and omits some of them. The profile shows 970,000 or so clones, about 17% of them singletons. The sequencing sample was made of naive CD4+ T cells from blood. These receptors were obtained from a woman aged 18-29 years in good health.

The chain couples TRBV25-1 to TRBJ1-4; TRBD1 is a possible D gene (5 bases). This CDR3 contains 15 residues. Trimming took off 3 bases at V and 4 bases at J, with 12 bases between the two ends. The germline V gene has CDR1 MGHDK and CDR2 SYGVNS. This CDR3 is CASSDDRGGNEKLFF. CDR3 DNA sequence: TGTGCCAGCAGTGACGACAGAGGTGGTAATGAAAAACTGTTTTTT. Variable domain in full (rest from reference TRBV25-1 and TRBJ1-4): EADIYQTPRYLVIGTGKKITLECSQTMGHDKMYWYQQDPGMELHLIHYSYGVNSTEKGDLSSESTVSRIRTEHFPLTLESARPSHTSQYLCASSDDRGGNEKLFFGSGTQLSVL.

This clone was seen only a few times. The chain uses TRBV7-2 and TRBJ2-1; no reliable D call. From germline, CDR1 is SGHTA and CDR2 FQGNSA. The CDR3 is 12 amino acids. Deletions cut 2 bases from V and 10 bases from J, with 9 bases between. The CDR3 DNA is TGTGCCAGCAGCTTATTTGCATTGGAGCAGTTCTTC. This gives the protein CASSLFALEQFF.

The chain carries TRBV19 and TRBJ1-3; the D gene is possibly TRBD1 (6 bases). The V gene's germline CDR1 is LNHDA and CDR2 SQIVND (reference sequence). Trimming cost V 3 bases and J 0 bases, with 12 bases left between them. This CDR3 has 16 residues. The CDR3, as DNA: TGTGCCAGTAGTATTAGCCGGGACAACTCTGGAAACACCATATATTTT. Translating gives CASSISRDNSGNTIYF.

This chain uses TRBV15 with TRBJ2-1, with 12 bases aligning to TRBD2. From germline, CDR1 is LNHNV and CDR2 YYDKDF (reference sequence). CDR3 length: 18 residues. V dropped 1 base and J dropped 0; count of bases not matched to a gene: 4. The CDR3: CATSRALTSGSSYNEQFF. CDR3 coding DNA: TGTGCCACCAGCAGAGCGCTGACTAGCGGGAGCTCCTACAATGAGCAGTTCTTC. Full variable domain (rest looked up from reference TRBV15 and TRBJ2-1): DAMVIQNPRYQVTQFGKPVTLSCSQTLNHNVMYWYQQKSSQAPKLLFHYYDKDFNNEADTPDNFQSRRPNTSFCFLDIRSPGLGDTAMYLCATSRALTSGSSYNEQFFGPGTRLTVL.

This clone came up a few times. The V and J genes are TRBV7-9 and TRBJ1-4; no definite D call. The V end was cut by 7 bases, the J end by 0 bases, with 12 bases between. Germline loops: CDR1 SEHNR, CDR2 FQNEAQ (reference sequence). The CDR3 runs 15 residues. The CDR3 loop is CASTPILATNEKLFF. The DNA of the CDR3 is TGTGCCAGCACCCCGATTTTGGCAACTAATGAAAAACTGTTTTTT.

V usage is TRBV7-9 and J usage is TRBJ2-1; no firm D call. CDR3 length: 13 residues. Trimming pared 2 bases from V and 11 bases from J, leaving 13 bases between. Per the germline V gene, CDR1 is SEHNR and CDR2 is FQNEAQ (reference sequence). Written as DNA, the CDR3 is TGTGCCAGCAGCTTAAGTCGCTTGGAGAAGCAGTTCTTC. Protein: CASSLSRLEKQFF.

The rearrangement joins TRBV27 to TRBJ2-1; TRBD2 matches 11 bases. Germline CDR1 reads MNHEY; CDR2 reads SMNVEV (reference sequence). V shed 4 bases, J shed 1 base, and the junction held 0 bases outside the gene matches. There are 15 residues in the CDR3. The CDR3 region is CASSSSGRSYNEQFF. The CDR3 DNA sequence: TGTGCCAGCAGTTCTAGCGGGAGGTCCTACAATGAGCAGTTCTTC.

This rearrangement joins TRBV6-6 to TRBJ2-7; D possibly uses TRBD1 or TRBD2 (5 bases each). The CDR3 runs 12 residues. V was pared by 9 bases and J by 6 bases, with 15 bases between. Per germline, CDR1 MNHNY and CDR2 SVGAGI (reference sequence). The CDR3 coding sequence is TGTGCCAGTGGGGGTCCTGCGACCGAGCAGTACTTC. This codes for CASGGPATEQYF.

This clone occurred a few times. V usage is TRBV6-5 and J usage is TRBJ2-1; unclear D gene. CDR1 is MNHEY, CDR2 SVGAGI, per germline. The length of the CDR3 is 14 residues. The V end was cut by 6 bases, the J end by 8 bases, with 17 bases between. The CDR3 protein is CASSLVGSIHEQFF. The CDR3 DNA reads TGTGCCAGCAGCCTCGTCGGTAGCATCCATGAGCAGTTCTTC.

This clone came up a few times. The rearrangement joins TRBV4-1 to TRBJ1-2; 8 nucleotides match TRBD1. The trim removed 4 bases at V and 3 bases at J, leaving 4 bases unmatched. CDR3 length equals 14 residues. Per germline, CDR1 MGHRA and CDR2 YSYEKL. CDR3 residues: CASSRQGQDYGYTF. The CDR3 nucleotides read TGCGCCAGCAGCCGCCAGGGACAGGACTATGGCTACACCTTC.

This chain uses TRBV28 with TRBJ2-5; 9 nucleotides align to TRBD1. With V trimmed by 6 bases and J by 5 bases, 4 bases remained unmatched. The germline CDR1 and CDR2 sequences are MDHEN and SYDVKM. The CDR3 runs 13 residues. The CDR3 sequence is CASRTGGAETQYF. The CDR3 coding sequence is TGTGCCAGCAGAACAGGGGGCGCGGAGACCCAGTACTTC.

This chain connects TRBV6-5 to TRBJ1-1; tentatively, D is TRBD1 (6 bases). V was cut by 7 bases and J by 4 bases, with 19 bases left in between. Looked up from germline, CDR1 is MNHEY and CDR2 is SVGAGI. The CDR3 is 15 amino acids. CDR3 nucleotide sequence: TGTGCCAGCAATCGGCGGGTAGGAGGGGGCACTGAAGCTTTCTTT. This encodes CASNRRVGGGTEAFF.

The chain carries TRBV28 and TRBJ2-3; weak D call: TRBD1 (6 bases). CDR3 length: 20 amino acids. V lost 3 bases to trimming and J lost 1 base, with 26 bases between them. CDR1 and CDR2 from the germline V gene are MDHEN and SYDVKM. DNA of the CDR3: TGTGCCAGCAGTTTTCCCCACCGGGACACCCTAGGTGGGGGCACAGATACGCAGTATTTT. Amino acids: CASSFPHRDTLGGGTDTQYF.

This clone was seen a few times. The chain recombines TRBV2 with TRBJ1-5; 12 nucleotides match TRBD1. The CDR3 totals 17 residues. CDR1 and CDR2 from the germline V gene are SNHLY and FYNNEI. V lost 8 bases and J lost 2; bases outside the gene matches: 10. This CDR3 reads CASGRDRGRTGNQPQHF. The CDR3, as DNA: TGTGCCAGCGGCCGGGACAGGGGGCGTACGGGCAATCAGCCCCAGCATTTT.

In this sample, this clone turned up a few times. The chain carries TRBV7-2 and TRBJ2-3; 7 positions agree with TRBD2. Germline V CDR1 and CDR2: SGHTA, FQGNSA. The CDR3 loop spans 13 amino acids. The ends lost 4 bases at V and 3 bases at J; junction bases unmatched: 1. The CDR3 DNA sequence: TGTGCCAGCAGCTGGGGGGGAACAGATACGCAGTATTTT. This sequence encodes CASSWGGTDTQYF.

The rearrangement links TRBV6-6 to TRBJ1-1, with a weak D call TRBD1 (5 bases). CDR3 size: 14 residues. V was cut by 2 bases and J by 4 bases, with 11 bases left in between. Germline CDR1 MNHNY, CDR2 SVGAGI (reference sequence). The CDR3 DNA follows: TGTGCCAGCAGTTACCCGGGGGATTCCACTGAAGCTTTCTTT. It yields the protein CASSYPGDSTEAFF.

The chain couples TRBV2 to TRBJ1-2; no reliable D call. With 1 base removed from V and 7 bases from J, the gap between germline ends came to 10 bases. This CDR3 spans 13 amino acids. CDR1 SNHLY and CDR2 FYNNEI come from the germline V gene. CDR3 nucleotide sequence: TGTGCCAGCAGTGAAGACAGAAACCTTGGCTACACCTTC. Amino acids: CASSEDRNLGYTF.

The J gene is TRBJ2-1, the V gene TRBV4-3; 13 positions match TRBD2. The germline V gene encodes CDR1 LGHNA and CDR2 YSLEER. V lost 2 bases and J lost 7; bases outside the gene matches: 8. The CDR3 sequence is 17 residues long. This CDR3 is CASSQNSGTSGANEQFF. CDR3 nucleotides: TGCGCCAGCAGCCAAAACTCCGGGACTAGCGGGGCAAATGAGCAGTTCTTC.

This chain links TRBV7-2 with TRBJ2-2, with D hard to call. Germline V gene lookup returns CDR1 SGHTA and CDR2 FQGNSA. The CDR3 is 14 residues long. Deletions cut 3 bases from V and 5 bases from J, with 10 bases between. The chain's CDR3 is CASSLLWATGELFF. CDR3 coding DNA: TGTGCCAGCAGCTTGCTCTGGGCGACCGGGGAGCTGTTTTTT. The entire variable domain, with the rest obtained from reference TRBV7-2 and TRBJ2-2, is as follows: GAGVSQSPSNKVTEKGKDVELRCDPISGHTALYWYRQSLGQGLEFLIYFQGNSAPDKSGLPSDRFSAERTGGSVSTLTIQRTQQEDSAVYLCASSLLWATGELFFGEGSRLTVL.

The V and J genes are TRBV4-2 and TRBJ2-5; 9 nucleotides align to TRBD2. V shed 5 bases and J 5 bases; nucleotides not matched to a gene: 9. The CDR3 covers 15 residues. CDR1 and CDR2 from the germline V gene are LGHNA and YNFKEQ. The CDR3 protein is CASSLVAGVSETQYF. The CDR3 coding sequence is TGTGCCAGCAGCTTAGTAGCGGGAGTAAGTGAGACCCAGTACTTC.

The chain combines TRBV4-3 with TRBJ1-5; no definite D call. The V and J ends lost 1 base and 0 bases respectively, with 7 bases between them. The CDR3 consists of 15 residues. The V gene's germline CDR1 is LGHNA and CDR2 YSLEER. The CDR3 DNA sequence: TGCGCCAGCAGCCAAGGAGTGGCTAGCAATCAGCCCCAGCATTTT. Translation: CASSQGVASNQPQHF.

The chain carries TRBV25-1 and TRBJ2-3; D gene uncertain. The germline V and J ends were trimmed by 2 bases and 2 bases, with 11 bases remaining between them. CDR3 length equals 15 residues. Per germline, CDR1 MGHDK and CDR2 SYGVNS. The CDR3 coding sequence is TGTGCCAGCAGTGAAATTTTGTCGAACACAGATACGCAGTATTTT. This codes for CASSEILSNTDTQYF. Complete variable domain (other parts from reference TRBV25-1 and TRBJ2-3): EADIYQTPRYLVIGTGKKITLECSQTMGHDKMYWYQQDPGMELHLIHYSYGVNSTEKGDLSSESTVSRIRTEHFPLTLESARPSHTSQYLCASSEILSNTDTQYFGPGTRLTVL.

J is TRBJ2-2 and V is TRBV11-2, with 11 bases aligning to TRBD1. Unmatched junction bases numbered 4, after V lost 5 bases and J lost 5 bases. This CDR3 has 15 amino acids. Per the germline V gene, CDR1 is SGHAT and CDR2 is FQNNGV. The CDR3 DNA reads as TGTGCCAGCAGCCCGGGACAGGGGGGGACCGGGGAGCTGTTTTTT. Translating gives CASSPGQGGTGELFF.

V is TRBV6-5 and J is TRBJ2-1; possibly TRBD2 for D (6 bases). This CDR3 comprises 15 residues. V lost 5 bases and J lost 7, with 18 bases in between. Germline V gene lookup returns CDR1 MNHEY and CDR2 SVGAGI. CDR3 sequence: CASSPPPGAGNEQFF. The CDR3, as DNA: TGTGCCAGCAGTCCCCCACCGGGAGCCGGTAATGAGCAGTTCTTC.

V usage is TRBV11-2 and J usage is TRBJ2-2; D might be TRBD1 (5 bases). Germline V CDR1 and CDR2: SGHAT, FQNNGV. The CDR3 has 16 amino acids. With 0 bases removed from V and 4 bases from J, the gap between germline ends came to 12 bases. The chain's CDR3 is CASSLEAGWVTGELFF. CDR3 nucleotides: TGTGCCAGCAGCTTAGAGGCAGGGTGGGTCACCGGGGAGCTGTTTTTT.

This clone appeared a few times. The CDR3 region has the DNA TGTGCCAGCTGTCCGGGAAGGTTCTACGAGCAGTACTTC. As protein: CASCPGRFYEQYF. This chain uses TRBV28 with TRBJ2-7; D is perhaps TRBD2 (5 bases). This CDR3 is 13 amino acids long. CDR1 and CDR2 from the germline V gene are MDHEN and SYDVKM. V was pared by 8 bases and J by 3 bases, with 14 bases between.

This clone was recorded a few times. The rearrangement uses TRBV29-1 and TRBJ1-1; weak D call: TRBD1 (5 bases). From germline, CDR1 is SQVTM and CDR2 ANQGSEA. Trimming removed 7 bases at V and 4 bases at J, with 13 bases between. The CDR3 is 12 amino acids. The CDR3 coding sequence is TGCAGCGCCTGGTCCAGGGTCACTGAAGCTTTCTTT. It is translated as CSAWSRVTEAFF. Full variable domain (rest looked up from reference TRBV29-1 and TRBJ1-1): SAVISQKPSRDICQRGTSLTIQCQVDSQVTMMFWYRQQPGQSLTLIATANQGSEATYESGFVIDKFPISRPNLTFSTLTVSNMSPEDSSIYLCSAWSRVTEAFFGQGTRLTVV.

This clone showed up just a few times. V usage is TRBV5-4 and J usage is TRBJ1-4; D gene unclear. Germline CDR1 reads SGHNT; CDR2 reads YYREEE (reference sequence). The CDR3 sequence is 15 residues long. Trimming left V 0 bases short and J 0 bases short, with 6 bases between. DNA for the CDR3: TGTGCCAGCAGCTTGGGTGGATCAACTAATGAAAAACTGTTTTTT. Protein: CASSLGGSTNEKLFF.

This clone turned up a few times. The chain links TRBV28 to TRBJ2-3; the match to TRBD1 covers 8 bases. The CDR3 has 15 residues. The J segment lost 2 bases and the V segment lost 6 bases, leaving 7 bases of the junction unmatched. Germline CDR1 and CDR2: MDHEN and SYDVKM. CDR3 amino acids: CASRPLTGDTDTQYF. CDR3 DNA: TGTGCCAGCAGACCTTTGACAGGGGACACAGATACGCAGTATTTT.

This clone was seen a few times. The chain couples TRBV4-3 to TRBJ2-3; the match to TRBD2 covers 8 bases. Germline-derived CDR1 and CDR2 are LGHNA and YSLEER. The ends lost 0 bases at V and 10 bases at J; junction bases unmatched: 9. The CDR3 contains 15 residues. In DNA, the CDR3 is TGCGCCAGCAGCCAAGAAGGCACGGGAGGGCCGTCGCAGTATTTT. This translates into CASSQEGTGGPSQYF.

The chain employs TRBV28 and TRBJ1-3; possible D gene TRBD1, 5 bases. The CDR3 consists of 13 residues. CDR1 MDHEN and CDR2 SYDVKM come from the germline V gene. Trimming left V 3 bases short and J 10 bases short, with 13 bases between. The CDR3 protein is CASSLDQGRTIYF. The CDR3 nucleotides are TGTGCCAGCAGTTTGGACCAGGGTCGGACCATATATTTT. The full variable domain, rest sourced from reference TRBV28 and TRBJ1-3, is DVKVTQSSRYLVKRTGEKVFLECVQDMDHENMFWYRQDPGLGLRLIYFSYDVKMKEKGDIPEGYSVSREKKERFSLILESASTNQTSMYLCASSLDQGRTIYFGEGSWLTVV.